These T cell receptor beta chains were read from a single sample in a study of T cell responses to AZD1222 COVID-19 vaccine. Clones were sequenced by immunoSEQ multiplex PCR, and TCRdb holds only the in-frame ones, with some missing. The data show about 100,000 clones, approximately 88% seen once. The material was peripheral blood, obtained on day 0 of AZD1222 vaccination. These receptor sequences come from an adult in good health. Both conserved end residues are part of each CDR3.

j_call: TRBJ2-1
v_call: TRBV11-2
cdr3_aa: CASSLAGGTYNEQFF

j_call: TRBJ2-7
v_call: TRBV9
cdr3_aa: CASSVGSASGIYEQYF

j_call: TRBJ1-1
v_call: TRBV18
cdr3_aa: CASSENRDRGSTEAFF

j_call: TRBJ1-5
v_call: TRBV3-1/TRBV3-2
cdr3_aa: CASSPSGQSNQPQHF

j_call: TRBJ1-4
v_call: TRBV28
cdr3_aa: CASSSILSGDEKLFF

j_call: TRBJ1-3
v_call: TRBV4-1
cdr3_aa: CASSQEGTTGNTIYF

j_call: TRBJ1-1
v_call: TRBV15
cdr3_aa: CATSRAQGGAFF

j_call: TRBJ1-3
v_call: TRBV4-3
cdr3_aa: CASSQDKGTHSGNTIYF

j_call: TRBJ1-6
v_call: TRBV2
cdr3_aa: CASRNSNSPLHF

j_call: TRBJ1-6
v_call: TRBV29-1
cdr3_aa: CSVRDRADSPLHF

j_call: TRBJ1-2
v_call: TRBV12-3/TRBV12-4
cdr3_aa: CASSPTEVYGYTF

j_call: TRBJ1-3
v_call: TRBV28
cdr3_aa: CASSLPGASGNTIYF

j_call: TRBJ1-5
v_call: TRBV27
cdr3_aa: CASSLSNRSGHQPQHF

j_call: TRBJ2-7
v_call: TRBV6-5
cdr3_aa: CASRTTGGYEQYF

j_call: TRBJ1-3
v_call: TRBV28
cdr3_aa: CASSLVGISGNTIYF

j_call: TRBJ2-3
v_call: TRBV29-1
cdr3_aa: CSVADTVTQYF

j_call: TRBJ1-2
v_call: TRBV29-1
cdr3_aa: CSLGGDNYGYTF

j_call: TRBJ1-1
v_call: TRBV5-1
cdr3_aa: CASSSGQIIMNTEAFF

j_call: TRBJ1-2
v_call: TRBV19
cdr3_aa: CASSLGWANYGYTF

j_call: TRBJ2-3
v_call: TRBV5-6
cdr3_aa: CASSWTETFTDTQYF

j_call: TRBJ2-1
v_call: TRBV11-1
cdr3_aa: CASSSRLGLGGEQFF

j_call: TRBJ1-4
v_call: TRBV5-6
cdr3_aa: CASSLGGSVLFF

j_call: TRBJ2-1
v_call: TRBV6-4
cdr3_aa: CASSDSADNNEQFF

j_call: TRBJ1-3
v_call: TRBV18
cdr3_aa: CASSPPGAANSGNTIYF

j_call: TRBJ2-7
v_call: TRBV6-6
cdr3_aa: CASSPGGDEQYF